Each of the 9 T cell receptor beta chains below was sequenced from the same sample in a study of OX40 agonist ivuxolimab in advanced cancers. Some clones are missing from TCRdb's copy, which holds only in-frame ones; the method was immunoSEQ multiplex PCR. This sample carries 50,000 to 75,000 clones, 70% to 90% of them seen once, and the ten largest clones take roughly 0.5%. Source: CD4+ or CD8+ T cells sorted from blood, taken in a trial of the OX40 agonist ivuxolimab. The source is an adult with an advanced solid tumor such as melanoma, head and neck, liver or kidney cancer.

CDR3 sequence reads: CASSVNEKLFF. DNA of the CDR3: TGTGCCAGCAGTGTTAATGAAAAACTGTTTTTT. The chain links TRBV2 to TRBJ1-4, with unresolved D. From germline, CDR1 is SNHLY and CDR2 FYNNEI. Deletions cut 4 bases from V and 4 bases from J, with 1 base between. CDR3 length: 11 amino acids.

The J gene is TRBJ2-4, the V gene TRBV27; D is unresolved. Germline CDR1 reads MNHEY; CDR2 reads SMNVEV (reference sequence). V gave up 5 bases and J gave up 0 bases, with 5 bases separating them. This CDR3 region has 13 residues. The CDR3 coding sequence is TGTGCCAGCAGTGCGCTAGCCAAAAACATTCAGTACTTC. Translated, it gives CASSALAKNIQYF.

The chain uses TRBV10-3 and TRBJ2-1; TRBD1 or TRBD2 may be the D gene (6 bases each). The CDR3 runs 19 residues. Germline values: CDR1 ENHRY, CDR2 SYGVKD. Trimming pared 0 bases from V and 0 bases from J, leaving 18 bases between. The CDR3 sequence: CAISESILRRGSSYNEQFF. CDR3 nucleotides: TGTGCCATCAGTGAGTCGATCCTAAGGAGGGGGAGCTCCTACAATGAGCAGTTCTTC.

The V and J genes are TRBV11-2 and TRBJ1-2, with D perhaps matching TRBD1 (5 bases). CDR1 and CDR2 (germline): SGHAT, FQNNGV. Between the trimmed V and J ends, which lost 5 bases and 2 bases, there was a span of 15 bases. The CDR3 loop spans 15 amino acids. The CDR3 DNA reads TGTGCCAGCAGCCCCGGTATGACAGTAAACTATGGCTACACCTTC. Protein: CASSPGMTVNYGYTF.

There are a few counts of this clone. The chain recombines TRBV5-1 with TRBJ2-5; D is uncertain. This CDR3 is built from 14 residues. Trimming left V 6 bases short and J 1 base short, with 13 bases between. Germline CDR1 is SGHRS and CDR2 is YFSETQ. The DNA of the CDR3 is TGCGCCAGCATGAAGGCGGCAACCCAAGAGACCCAGTACTTC. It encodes CASMKAATQETQYF.

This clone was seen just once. The CDR3 spells CASSLFGGGLDEQYF. As DNA, the CDR3 is TGTGCCAGCAGTTTATTTGGGGGAGGCCTGGACGAGCAGTACTTC. The V and J genes are TRBV28 and TRBJ2-7; maybe TRBD2 (6 bases). Trimming took 1 base from V and 5 from J, leaving 15 bases between them. This CDR3 has 15 amino acids. CDR1 is MDHEN, CDR2 SYDVKM, per germline.

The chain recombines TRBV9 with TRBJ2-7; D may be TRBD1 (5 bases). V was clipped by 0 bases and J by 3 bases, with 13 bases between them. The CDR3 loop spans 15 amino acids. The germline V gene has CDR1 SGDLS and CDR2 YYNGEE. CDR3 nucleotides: TGTGCCAGCAGCGTAGGGGGCCGTGGCGTCTACGAGCAGTACTTC. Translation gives CASSVGGRGVYEQYF.

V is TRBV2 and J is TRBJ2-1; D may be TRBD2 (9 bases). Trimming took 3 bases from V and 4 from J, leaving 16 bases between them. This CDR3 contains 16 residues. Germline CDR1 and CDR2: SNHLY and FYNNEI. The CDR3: CASSDRGLAGYNEQFF. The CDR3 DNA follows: TGTGCCAGCAGTGACAGGGGGCTAGCGGGATACAATGAGCAGTTCTTC. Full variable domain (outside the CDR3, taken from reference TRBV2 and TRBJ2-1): EPEVTQTPSHQVTQMGQEVILRCVPISNHLYFYWYRQILGQKVEFLVSFYNNEISEKSEIFDDQFSVERPDGSNFTLKIRSTKLEDSAMYFCASSDRGLAGYNEQFFGPGTRLTVL.

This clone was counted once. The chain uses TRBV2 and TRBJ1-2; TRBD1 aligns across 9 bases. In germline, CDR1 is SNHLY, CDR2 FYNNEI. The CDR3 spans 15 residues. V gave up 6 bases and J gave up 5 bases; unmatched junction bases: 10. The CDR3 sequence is CASRGGQGFSYGYTF. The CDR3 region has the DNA TGTGCCAGCAGGGGGGGACAGGGATTTTCTTATGGCTACACCTTC. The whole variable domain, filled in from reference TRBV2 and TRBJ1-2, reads EPEVTQTPSHQVTQMGQEVILRCVPISNHLYFYWYRQILGQKVEFLVSFYNNEISEKSEIFDDQFSVERPDGSNFTLKIRSTKLEDSAMYFCASRGGQGFSYGYTFGSGTRLTVV.